This TCR beta chain was identified during a study of CXCR3-negative and CXCR3-positive naive CD8 T cells. Study conclusions and caveats: More hydrophobic TRB CDR3s occurred in CXCR3-positive than in CXCR3-negative naive cells. Diversity was high in both naive subsets and much lower in memory cells. Naive CXCR3-negative and CXCR3-positive cells had similar TRBV-TRBJ usage; memory differed.

This CDR3 region has 15 residues. The germline CDR1 and CDR2 sequences are MDHEN and SYDVKM. A note on this clonotype: The antigen is unknown.

5' RACE with UMI labels generated the TRB cDNA libraries. TCRdb processed the 5' RACE reads again and assigns one entry to each CDR3 protein, with no DNA. This sample carries some 100,000 distinct CDR3 sequences, with about 0.35% going to the ten biggest clones. The clonotype was recovered from a human donor in good health. Some clones in this sample may be carry-over from other donors' samples. This chain connects TRBV28 to TRBJ2-7; TCRdb reports TRBD1, a call that lacks DNA to check it against. Sequencing input: naive CXCR3+ CD8+ T cells from blood. Noted subset: CD45RO-CCR7+CD27+CD95- naive CD8+ T cells expressing CXCR3 (TNR3+). CDR3 amino acids: CASRTSGQGAGEQYF.